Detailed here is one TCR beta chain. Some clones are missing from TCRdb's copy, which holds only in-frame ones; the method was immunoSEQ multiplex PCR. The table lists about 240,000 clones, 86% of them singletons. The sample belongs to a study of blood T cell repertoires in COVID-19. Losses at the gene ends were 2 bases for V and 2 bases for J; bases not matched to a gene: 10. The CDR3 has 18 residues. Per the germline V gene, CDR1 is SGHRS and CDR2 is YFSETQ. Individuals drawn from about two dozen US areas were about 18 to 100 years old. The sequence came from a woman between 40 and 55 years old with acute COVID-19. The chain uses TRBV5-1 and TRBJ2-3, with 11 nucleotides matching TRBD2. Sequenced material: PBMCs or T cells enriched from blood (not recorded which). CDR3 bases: TGCGCCAGCAGCTTAAGGGGCATAGCGGGAGGGCCCACAGATACGCAGTATTTT. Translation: CASSLRGIAGGPTDTQYF. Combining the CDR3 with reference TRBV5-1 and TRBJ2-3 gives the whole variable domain KAGVTQTPRYLIKTRGQQVTLSCSPISGHRSVSWYQQTPGQGLQFLFEYFSETQRNKGNFPGRFSGRQFSNSRSEMNVSTLELGDSALYLCASSLRGIAGGPTDTQYFGPGTRLTVL.